Following are 10 T cell receptor beta chains from one sample sequenced in a study of technical replicates of blood from a handful of donors. Method: immunoSEQ multiplex PCR; TCRdb's copy keeps in-frame clones and lacks some. This table has some 70,000 clones, around 95% appearing once. The sequenced sample was T cells isolated from PBMCs. Receptor source: a human donor in good health.

The chain couples TRBV14 to TRBJ2-5; TRBD1 matches at 7 bases. Trimming cost V 4 bases and J 7 bases; bases outside gene matches: 9. CDR1 is SGHDN and CDR2 is FVKESK in the germline V gene. CDR3 length: 14 amino acids. This CDR3 is CASSPDREVSTQYF. CDR3 sequence (DNA): TGTGCCAGCAGCCCAGACAGGGAAGTCTCGACCCAGTACTTC.

The genes are TRBV30 and TRBJ2-2; 8 bases line up with TRBD1. The J segment lost 3 bases and the V segment lost 1 base, leaving 10 bases of the junction unmatched. Germline V gives CDR1 GTSNPN, CDR2 SVGIG (reference sequence). The CDR3 has 17 amino acids. The CDR3 DNA reads TGTGCCTGGAGTGGTTTTGACAGGGGCACTTACACCGGGGAGCTGTTTTTT. This encodes CAWSGFDRGTYTGELFF.

A few counts support this clone. The V call is TRBV7-3, the J call TRBJ1-1; the D is unclear. The V gene lost 3 bases and the J gene lost 5 bases, with 7 bases spanning the gap. Germline CDR1 and CDR2: SGHTA and FQGTGA. CDR3 length equals 12 residues. CDR3 coding DNA: TGTGCCAGCAGCTTTGACGGGACTGAAGCTTTCTTT. This encodes CASSFDGTEAFF.

The chain combines TRBV16 with TRBJ2-5; 7 nucleotides align to TRBD2. J lost 3 bases, V lost 2 bases, and 3 bases had no gene match. Germline lookup yields CDR1 KGHSY and CDR2 FQNENV. The CDR3 length is 14 residues. The CDR3 here is CASSQPGREETQYF. The CDR3 bases are TGTGCCAGCAGCCAACCAGGGAGGGAAGAGACCCAGTACTTC.

This chain joins TRBV28 and TRBJ2-3; 8 positions match TRBD1. The CDR3 length is 15 residues. Looked up from germline, CDR1 is MDHEN and CDR2 is SYDVKM. The V and J ends lost 6 bases and 2 bases, in that order; junction bases with no gene match: 7. CDR3: CASSQGTGSTDTQYF. The CDR3 DNA follows: TGTGCCAGCAGCCAAGGGACAGGCTCCACAGATACGCAGTATTTT.

V usage is TRBV7-9 and J usage is TRBJ2-7, with D possibly being TRBD2 (6 bases). The CDR3 length is 14 residues. The V end lost 6 bases, the J end lost 1 base, and 13 bases lay between the germline ends. Germline V gene lookup returns CDR1 SEHNR and CDR2 FQNEAQ (reference sequence). The DNA of the CDR3 is TGTGCCAGCAGTTGGACTACCAGTTCCTACGAGCAGTACTTC. Its protein product is CASSWTTSSYEQYF.

J is TRBJ1-1 and V is TRBV29-1; D uncertain. CDR1 SQVTM and CDR2 ANQGSEA come from the germline V gene. The V end lost 4 bases, the J end lost 1 base, and 16 bases lay between the germline ends. The CDR3 length is 15 residues. The CDR3 reads CSVVEPGVQNTEAFF. The CDR3 DNA reads TGCAGCGTTGTGGAGCCCGGGGTCCAGAACACTGAAGCTTTCTTT.

The chain is built from TRBV2 and TRBJ1-3, with unresolved D. The length of the CDR3 is 13 residues. CDR1 and CDR2 (germline): SNHLY, FYNNEI. The germline V and J ends were trimmed by 5 bases and 3 bases, with 8 bases remaining between them. The DNA for the CDR3 is TGTGCCAGCAGTCAAATGAGTGGAAACACCATATATTTT. It encodes CASSQMSGNTIYF.

In this sample, this clone turned up once. V gene TRBV7-3 combines with J gene TRBJ1-3; possibly TRBD1 for D (6 bases). Germline CDR1 SGHTA, CDR2 FQGTGA. V lost 1 base to trimming and J lost 3 bases, with 10 bases between them. This CDR3 region has 15 residues. CDR3 protein: CASSLNRDSGNTIYF. The CDR3 DNA is TGTGCCAGCAGCTTAAACAGGGATAGTGGAAACACCATATATTTT.

The rearrangement joins TRBV27 to TRBJ2-3, with 9 bases matching TRBD1. The germline V gene encodes CDR1 MNHEY and CDR2 SMNVEV (reference sequence). Trimming removed 8 bases from V and 3 bases from J; junction bases left unmatched: 6. The CDR3 is made up of 14 amino acids. For the CDR3, the DNA is TGTGCCAGCCAACAACAGGGGGCGACAGATACGCAGTATTTT. Residues: CASQQQGATDTQYF.